The 27 T cell receptor beta chains reported below all come from one sample, sequenced in a study of blood T cell repertoires in COVID-19. Sequenced by immunoSEQ multiplex PCR; TCRdb stores in-frame clones only, minus some. The sample holds a few hundred thousand clones, 87% seen once. Sequenced sample: PBMCs or T cells enriched from blood (not recorded which). Every receptor here comes from a man aged 40-49 years in a cohort exposed to, infected with or recovered from COVID-19 (not recorded which).

This chain joins TRBV9 and TRBJ1-1, with 7 bases identical to TRBD1. V lost 4 bases to trimming and J lost 3 bases; unmatched junction nucleotides: 9. Germline V lookup: CDR1 SGDLS, CDR2 YYNGEE. There are 15 residues in the CDR3. CDR3 sequence reads: CASSRYTGEDTEAFF. CDR3 DNA: TGTGCCAGCAGCCGATACACAGGGGAGGACACTGAAGCTTTCTTT.

The chain joins TRBV6-5 to TRBJ1-5; no clear D. The CDR3 has 14 residues. Trimming shortened V by 6 bases and J by 0 bases, and 9 bases separated the two germline ends. CDR1 is MNHEY, CDR2 SVGAGI, per germline. The CDR3 nucleotides are TGTGCCAGCAGGCGACTTGATAGCAATCAGCCCCAGCATTTT. It yields the protein CASRRLDSNQPQHF.

Points on this clone: This CDR3 is also generated by other DNA sequences in the sample. This chain uses TRBV18 with TRBJ2-3; 8 bases align to TRBD2. Germline values: CDR1 KGHSH, CDR2 LQKENI. V lost 3 bases to trimming and J lost 3 bases; unmatched junction nucleotides: 2. This CDR3 contains 14 residues. The CDR3 protein is CASSPASGTDTQYF. Written as DNA, the CDR3 is TGTGCCAGCTCACCCGCTAGCGGGACAGATACGCAGTATTTT.

The chain uses TRBV5-1 and TRBJ2-3, with 7 bases lining up with TRBD2. CDR3 length: 13 amino acids. CDR1 is SGHRS and CDR2 is YFSETQ in the germline V gene. V was clipped by 3 bases and J by 7 bases; unmatched bases: 5. The CDR3 protein is CASSSPGGNTQYF. As DNA, the CDR3 is TGCGCCAGCAGCTCCCCCGGGGGGAATACGCAGTATTTT. The variable domain in full, completed from reference TRBV5-1 and TRBJ2-3, reads KAGVTQTPRYLIKTRGQQVTLSCSPISGHRSVSWYQQTPGQGLQFLFEYFSETQRNKGNFPGRFSGRQFSNSRSEMNVSTLELGDSALYLCASSSPGGNTQYFGPGTRLTVL.

This clone appeared a single time. The chain has TRBV7-9 and TRBJ2-1; a possible D gene is TRBD2 (6 bases). This CDR3 has 15 residues. Trimming cost V 1 base and J 8 bases, with 15 bases left between them. The V gene's germline CDR1 is SEHNR and CDR2 FQNEAQ (reference sequence). CDR3 sequence reads: CASSLGGRLGDEQFF. The CDR3 nucleotides read TGTGCCAGCAGCTTAGGTGGGAGGCTCGGGGATGAGCAGTTCTTC. The variable domain in full, with the rest retrieved from reference TRBV7-9 and TRBJ2-1, is DTGVSQNPRHKITKRGQNVTFRCDPISEHNRLYWYRQTLGQGPEFLTYFQNEAQLEKSRLLSDRFSAERPKGSFSTLEIQRTEQGDSAMYLCASSLGGRLGDEQFFGPGTRLTVL.

The CDR3: CASSLLAGVNEQYF. For the CDR3, the DNA is TGCGCCAGCAGCTTACTAGCGGGAGTGAACGAGCAGTACTTC. The chain couples TRBV5-1 to TRBJ2-7; 11 nucleotides line up with TRBD2. Germline V gene data show CDR1 as SGHRS and CDR2 as YFSETQ. V lost 2 bases, J lost 5 bases, and 3 bases stayed unmatched. This CDR3 region has 14 residues.

This clone has a single count. The chain couples TRBV28 to TRBJ2-7, with D perhaps matching TRBD2 (5 bases). The germline V gene has CDR1 MDHEN and CDR2 SYDVKM. The CDR3 is 16 amino acids. Trimming pared 3 bases from V and 3 bases from J, leaving 18 bases between. This CDR3 reads CASSFRPSGSLYEQYF. CDR3 nucleotides: TGTGCCAGCAGTTTTCGTCCAAGCGGCAGTCTCTACGAGCAGTACTTC.

The CDR3 here is CASSLIGRSNEQFF. In nucleotides, the CDR3 is TGTGCCAGCAGTTTAATCGGGAGGTCGAATGAGCAGTTCTTC. The chain links TRBV27 to TRBJ2-1, with 7 bases matching TRBD2. The germline V gene has CDR1 MNHEY and CDR2 SMNVEV (reference sequence). V dropped 2 bases and J dropped 7; count of bases not matched to a gene: 5. The CDR3 is 14 amino acids.

The CDR3 sequence: CASSLTAGTGVANYGYTF. The DNA of the CDR3 is TGTGCCAGCAGCCTCACCGCCGGGACAGGGGTAGCTAACTATGGCTACACCTTC. The genes are TRBV7-9 and TRBJ1-2, with 10 bases that match TRBD1. After removal of 5 bases from V and 0 bases from J, the junction contained 12 bases not matched to a gene. The germline V gene encodes CDR1 SEHNR and CDR2 FQNEAQ (reference sequence). The CDR3 spans 18 residues.

The chain has TRBV21-1 and TRBJ2-1; the D segment call TRBD1 is taken from the table without a DNA check. TRBV21-1 is classified as a pseudogene. CDR3 length equals 12 residues. The CDR3 sequence: CASSKGRRGQFF. The CDR3 nucleotides read TGTGCCAGCAGCAAAGGTCGTAGGGGTCAGTTCTTC.

The chain couples TRBV6-1 to TRBJ2-1; TRBD2 might be the D (7 bases). Trimming shortened V by 4 bases and J by 8 bases, and 24 bases separated the two germline ends. This CDR3 comprises 17 residues. The V gene's germline CDR1 is MNHNS and CDR2 SASEGT. The CDR3 protein is CASSARYLADRKDEQFF. The CDR3 DNA is TGTGCCAGCAGTGCCCGCTACCTAGCGGACAGAAAAGATGAGCAGTTCTTC.

This chain joins TRBV9 and TRBJ2-1; 10 bases fit TRBD2. V was pared by 1 base and J by 2 bases, with 0 bases of the junction left unmatched. The CDR3 totals 15 residues. In germline, CDR1 is SGDLS, CDR2 YYNGEE. The CDR3 sequence: CASSVSGRAYNEQFF. The CDR3, as DNA: TGTGCCAGCAGCGTAAGCGGGAGGGCCTACAATGAGCAGTTCTTC.

A few counts support this clone. This rearrangement joins TRBV6-1 to TRBJ1-2, with D unclear. Germline V gene lookup returns CDR1 MNHNS and CDR2 SASEGT. This CDR3 contains 14 residues. The V and J ends lost 2 bases and 4 bases respectively, with 11 bases between them. CDR3 bases: TGTGCCAGCAGTGAAAATTTCGAGAGCTATGGCTACACCTTC. This translates into CASSENFESYGYTF.

This chain joins TRBV5-4 and TRBJ1-1, with D tentatively TRBD1 (6 bases). Deletions cut 4 bases from V and 5 bases from J, with 21 bases between. The CDR3 has 16 amino acids. Germline CDR1 and CDR2: SGHNT and YYREEE (reference sequence). The CDR3, as DNA: TGTGCCAGCAGCCCGGATAGCAGGGGCCTTGGGACTGAAGCTTTCTTT. Translating gives CASSPDSRGLGTEAFF.

This rearrangement joins TRBV27 to TRBJ2-7; 8 nucleotides agree with TRBD2. V shed 3 bases and J 2 bases; nucleotides not matched to a gene: 6. This CDR3 has 15 residues. Germline CDR1 and CDR2: MNHEY and SMNVEV (reference sequence). CDR3 nucleotide sequence: TGTGCCAGCAGTTTCGGGAGCGGGAGCCCCTACGAGCAGTACTTC. Its protein product is CASSFGSGSPYEQYF.

This chain joins TRBV6-5 and TRBJ2-1; tentatively, D is TRBD1 (6 bases). Trimming took 8 bases from V and 5 from J, leaving 13 bases between them. Germline CDR1 MNHEY, CDR2 SVGAGI. The CDR3 contains 13 residues. The chain's CDR3 is CASLTRQDNEQFF. The CDR3 DNA reads as TGTGCCAGCTTAACAAGACAGGACAATGAGCAGTTCTTC.

The chain couples TRBV28 to TRBJ1-5, with TRBD1 identical over 7 bases. In germline, CDR1 is MDHEN, CDR2 SYDVKM. The CDR3 extends over 15 amino acids. The trim removed 9 bases at V and 0 bases at J, leaving 8 bases unmatched. The CDR3 nucleotides read TGTGCCAGTAAGGGGACAGTTTATAGCAATCAGCCCCAGCATTTT. It translates to CASKGTVYSNQPQHF. The whole variable domain, remainder taken from reference TRBV28 and TRBJ1-5, is DVKVTQSSRYLVKRTGEKVFLECVQDMDHENMFWYRQDPGLGLRLIYFSYDVKMKEKGDIPEGYSVSREKKERFSLILESASTNQTSMYLCASKGTVYSNQPQHFGDGTRLSIL.

The V and J genes are TRBV5-4 and TRBJ1-1; TRBD1 is a possible D gene (5 bases). This CDR3 region has 14 residues. Germline values: CDR1 SGHNT, CDR2 YYREEE (reference sequence). The V end lost 1 base, the J end lost 5 bases, and 12 bases lay between the germline ends. The CDR3 sequence: CASSLTDGATEAFF. Here the CDR3 DNA reads TGTGCCAGCAGCTTGACGGATGGGGCTACTGAAGCTTTCTTT.

J is TRBJ1-5 and V is TRBV6-2 or TRBV6-3; no clear D. The CDR3 runs 17 residues. Trimming removed 3 bases at V and 1 base at J, with 16 bases between. Germline loops: CDR1 MNHEY, CDR2 SVGEGT. For the CDR3, the DNA is TGTGCCAGCAGTTATCTGGGGAGGGCGGGAAGCAATCAGCCCCAGCATTTT. This encodes CASSYLGRAGSNQPQHF.

The rearrangement joins TRBV7-5 to TRBJ2-1; no DNA check was done on the table's D call, TRBD1. TRBV7-5 is listed as a pseudogene. The CDR3 consists of 13 residues. The DNA of the CDR3 is TGTGTCAGAAGCCCCGGCAACAGGGGACGGCAGTTCTTC. Translating it yields CVRSPGNRGRQFF.

The V gene is TRBV28, the J gene TRBJ2-2; 8 positions agree with TRBD2. Germline V gene data show CDR1 as MDHEN and CDR2 as SYDVKM. V shed 3 bases, J shed 2 bases, and the junction held 8 bases outside the gene matches. The CDR3 totals 17 residues. For the CDR3, the DNA is TGTGCCAGCAGTTTTTCAGGCGGGGGGCTAAACACCGGGGAGCTGTTTTTT. Its protein product is CASSFSGGGLNTGELFF.

The chain links TRBV7-6 to TRBJ2-1; D may be TRBD1 (5 bases). V lost 5 bases to trimming and J lost 0 bases, with 11 bases between them. The CDR3 runs 15 residues. The V gene's germline CDR1 is SGHVS and CDR2 FNYEAQ. This CDR3 reads CASSVTGRSYNEQFF. The CDR3 nucleotides read TGTGCCAGCAGCGTCACAGGCCGCTCCTACAATGAGCAGTTCTTC.

V usage is TRBV7-8 and J usage is TRBJ2-6; D may be TRBD1 (5 bases). Germline lookup yields CDR1 SGHVS and CDR2 FQNEAQ. Trimming shortened V by 7 bases and J by 2 bases, and 15 bases separated the two germline ends. The CDR3 is 16 residues long. The CDR3 nucleotides are TGTGCCAGCACCCGAGCCAGGGTTCCTGGGGCCAACGTCCTGACTTTC. Encoded protein: CASTRARVPGANVLTF.

Only one count was recorded for this clone. The chain combines TRBV30 with TRBJ2-2; D unclear. CDR3 length: 15 amino acids. CDR1 and CDR2 from the germline V gene are GTSNPN and SVGIG (reference sequence). Trimming left V 0 bases short and J 6 bases short, with 14 bases between. This CDR3 is CAWSVVSTWAGELFF. The DNA for the CDR3 is TGTGCCTGGAGTGTTGTATCGACTTGGGCCGGGGAGCTGTTTTTT.

The chain couples TRBV5-1 to TRBJ2-6; TRBD1 agrees at 9 bases. J gave up 0 bases and V 0 bases, and 4 bases lay outside the gene matches. Germline loops: CDR1 SGHRS, CDR2 YFSETQ. The CDR3 sequence is 18 residues long. CDR3 residues: CASSLGDRAGSGANVLTF. The CDR3, as DNA: TGCGCCAGCAGCTTGGGGGACAGGGCTGGCTCTGGGGCCAACGTCCTGACTTTC.

The chain employs TRBV2 and TRBJ2-1, with 7 bases that match TRBD2. Germline V gene sequence: CDR1 SNHLY, CDR2 FYNNEI. CDR3 length: 18 amino acids. The trim removed 7 bases at V and 0 bases at J, leaving 15 bases unmatched. The CDR3 DNA is TGTGCCAGCACGGGCGGTTTTGGACTAGGAAGCTCCTACAATGAGCAGTTCTTC. Translation: CASTGGFGLGSSYNEQFF. The complete variable domain, with remaining parts taken from reference TRBV2 and TRBJ2-1, reads EPEVTQTPSHQVTQMGQEVILRCVPISNHLYFYWYRQILGQKVEFLVSFYNNEISEKSEIFDDQFSVERPDGSNFTLKIRSTKLEDSAMYFCASTGGFGLGSSYNEQFFGPGTRLTVL.

For the CDR3, the DNA is TGCGCCAGCAGCTTGGGGGCACAGAATGAGCAGTTCTTC. Translating it yields CASSLGAQNEQFF. The V and J genes are TRBV5-1 and TRBJ2-1; no definite D call. The V gene's germline CDR1 is SGHRS and CDR2 YFSETQ. Trimming shortened V by 0 bases and J by 7 bases, and 8 bases separated the two germline ends. CDR3 length: 13 residues.